This is a list of T cell receptor beta chains from one sample in a study of blood T cell repertoires in COVID-19. The table came from immunoSEQ multiplex PCR; TCRdb's copy has only in-frame clones and leaves some out. The sample has about 150,000 clones, about four fifths seen once; the top ten hold approximately 8.4%. The sequenced sample consisted of peripheral blood. These receptors originate from a human donor with acute or convalescent COVID-19. The donor label of this sample is uncertain. Both conserved end residues are part of each CDR3. Each record gives: V gene, clone size, J gene, CDR3 protein. Some rows have no size entry. The others give once, few or many, or a class for an expanded clone.

>TRBV5-1|.|TRBJ1-1
CASRQNTEAFF
>TRBV5-6|.|TRBJ1-2
CASTIGPIYGYTF
>TRBV13|.|TRBJ2-5
CASSSNDKNQETQYF
>TRBV19|.|TRBJ1-2
CASSASGTGLSGTF
>TRBV5-1|once|TRBJ1-3
CASSLEQSTSGNTIYF
>TRBV21-1|.|TRBJ2-2
CASSKYKNTGELFF
>TRBV20-1|.|TRBJ2-7
CSASPGSSYEQYF
>TRBV11-2|few|TRBJ2-7
CASSLGGGGEQYF
>TRBV6-5|once|TRBJ1-1
CASRAGYSMNTEAFF
>TRBV30|.|TRBJ1-2
CACTEVAGYTF
>TRBV3-1/TRBV3-2|.|TRBJ1-5
CASSLGNHDQPQHF
>TRBV7-9|.|TRBJ2-1
CASSLYMGPAYNEQFF
>TRBV24-1|.|TRBJ2-2
CATSDFGQGVTGELFF
>TRBV6-5|.|TRBJ1-3
CASSYRSSGNTIYF
>TRBV29-1|.|TRBJ1-1
CSVDPLSGTANTEAFF
>TRBV6-5|.|TRBJ1-2
CASSYAGDGYTF
>TRBV19|.|TRBJ2-3
CASSMASSDTQYF
>TRBV5-5|.|TRBJ2-7
CASSLEGLAGLEQYF